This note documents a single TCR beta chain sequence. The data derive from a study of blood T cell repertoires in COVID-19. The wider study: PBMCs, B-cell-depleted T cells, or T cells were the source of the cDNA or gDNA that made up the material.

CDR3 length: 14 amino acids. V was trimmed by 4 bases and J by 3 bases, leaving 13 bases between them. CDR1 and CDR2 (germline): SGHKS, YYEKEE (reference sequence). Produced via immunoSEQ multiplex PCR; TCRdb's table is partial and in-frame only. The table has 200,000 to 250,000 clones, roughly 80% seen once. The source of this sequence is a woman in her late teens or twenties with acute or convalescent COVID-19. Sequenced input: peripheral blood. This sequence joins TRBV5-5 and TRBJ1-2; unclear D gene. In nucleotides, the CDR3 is TGTGCCAGCAGCCTCGAGGGCCTCGACTATGGCTACACCTTC. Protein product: CASSLEGLDYGYTF.